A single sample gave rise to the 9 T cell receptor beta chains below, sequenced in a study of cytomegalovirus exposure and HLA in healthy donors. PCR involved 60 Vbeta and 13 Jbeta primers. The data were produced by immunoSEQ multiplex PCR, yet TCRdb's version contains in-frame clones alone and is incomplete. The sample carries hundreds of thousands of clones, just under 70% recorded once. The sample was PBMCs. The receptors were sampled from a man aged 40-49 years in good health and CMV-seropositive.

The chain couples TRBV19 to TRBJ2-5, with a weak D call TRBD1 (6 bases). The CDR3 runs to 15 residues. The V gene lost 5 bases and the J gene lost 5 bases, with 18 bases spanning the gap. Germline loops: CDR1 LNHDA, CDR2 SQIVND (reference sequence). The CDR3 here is CASSPTGPQGETQYF. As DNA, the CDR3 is TGTGCCAGTAGTCCCACAGGTCCGCAGGGGGAGACCCAGTACTTC.

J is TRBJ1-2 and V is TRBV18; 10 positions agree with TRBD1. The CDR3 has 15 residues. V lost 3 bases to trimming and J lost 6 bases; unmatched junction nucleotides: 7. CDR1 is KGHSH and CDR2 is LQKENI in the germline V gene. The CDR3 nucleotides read TGTGCCAGCTCACCTTGGAGGACAGGGGGAGATGGCTACACCTTC. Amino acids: CASSPWRTGGDGYTF.

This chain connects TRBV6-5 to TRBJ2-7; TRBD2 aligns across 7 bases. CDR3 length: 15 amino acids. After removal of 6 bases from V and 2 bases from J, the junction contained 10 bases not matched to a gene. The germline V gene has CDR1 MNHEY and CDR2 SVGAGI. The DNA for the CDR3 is TGTGCCAGCAGCAAATATGGGGAGGGGACCTACGAGCAGTACTTC. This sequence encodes CASSKYGEGTYEQYF.

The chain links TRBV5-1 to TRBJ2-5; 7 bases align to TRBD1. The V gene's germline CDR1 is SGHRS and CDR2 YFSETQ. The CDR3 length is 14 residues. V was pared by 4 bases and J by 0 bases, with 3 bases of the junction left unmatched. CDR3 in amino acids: CASSPDRYQETQYF. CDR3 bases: TGCGCCAGCAGCCCGGACAGGTACCAAGAGACCCAGTACTTC.

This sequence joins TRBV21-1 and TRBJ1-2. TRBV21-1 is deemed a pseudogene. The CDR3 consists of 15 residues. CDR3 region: CASSKIWVRGYGYTF. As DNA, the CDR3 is TGTGCCAGCAGCAAGATCTGGGTCCGGGGCTATGGCTACACCTTC.

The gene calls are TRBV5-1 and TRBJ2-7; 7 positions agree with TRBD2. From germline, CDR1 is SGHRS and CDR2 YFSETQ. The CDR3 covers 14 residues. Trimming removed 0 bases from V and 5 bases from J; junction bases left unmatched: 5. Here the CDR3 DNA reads TGCGCCAGCAGCTTGGGGGCGGGGGTCAACGAGCAGTACTTC. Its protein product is CASSLGAGVNEQYF.

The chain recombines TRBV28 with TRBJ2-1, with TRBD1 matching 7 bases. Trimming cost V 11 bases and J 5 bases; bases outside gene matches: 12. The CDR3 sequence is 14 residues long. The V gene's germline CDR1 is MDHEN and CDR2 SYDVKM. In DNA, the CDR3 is TGTGCCGGGGGAACAGGGGAGCCTCACAATGAGCAGTTCTTC. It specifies CAGGTGEPHNEQFF. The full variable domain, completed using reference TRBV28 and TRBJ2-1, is DVKVTQSSRYLVKRTGEKVFLECVQDMDHENMFWYRQDPGLGLRLIYFSYDVKMKEKGDIPEGYSVSREKKERFSLILESASTNQTSMYLCAGGTGEPHNEQFFGPGTRLTVL.

CDR3 loop: CATSRVQGTEAFF. For the CDR3, the DNA is TGTGCCACCAGCAGGGTACAGGGCACTGAAGCTTTCTTT. The gene calls are TRBV15 and TRBJ1-1; possible D gene TRBD1, 6 bases. Germline loops: CDR1 LNHNV, CDR2 YYDKDF (reference sequence). V lost 3 bases and J lost 4, with 9 bases in between. This CDR3 comprises 13 residues.

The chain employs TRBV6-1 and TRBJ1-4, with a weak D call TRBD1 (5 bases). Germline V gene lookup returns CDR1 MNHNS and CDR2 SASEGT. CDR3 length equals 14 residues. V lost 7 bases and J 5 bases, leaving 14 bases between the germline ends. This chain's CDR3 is CASNGHQGNEKLFF. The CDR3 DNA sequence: TGTGCCAGCAATGGCCACCAGGGCAATGAAAAACTGTTTTTT.